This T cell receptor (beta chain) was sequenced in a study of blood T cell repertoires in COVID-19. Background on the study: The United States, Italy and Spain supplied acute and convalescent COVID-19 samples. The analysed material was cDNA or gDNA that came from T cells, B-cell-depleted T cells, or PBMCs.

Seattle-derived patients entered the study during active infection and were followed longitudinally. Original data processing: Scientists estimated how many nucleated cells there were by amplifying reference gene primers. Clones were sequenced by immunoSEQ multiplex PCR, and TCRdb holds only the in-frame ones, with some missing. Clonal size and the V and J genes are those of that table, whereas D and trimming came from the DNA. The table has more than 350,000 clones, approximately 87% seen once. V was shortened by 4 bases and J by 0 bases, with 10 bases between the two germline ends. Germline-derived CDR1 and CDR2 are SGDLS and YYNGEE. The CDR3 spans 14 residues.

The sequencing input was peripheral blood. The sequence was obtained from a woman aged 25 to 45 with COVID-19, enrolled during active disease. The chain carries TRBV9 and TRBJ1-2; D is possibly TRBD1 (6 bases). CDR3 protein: CASSRDTSNYGYTF. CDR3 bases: TGTGCCAGCAGCCGGGACACCTCTAACTATGGCTACACCTTC. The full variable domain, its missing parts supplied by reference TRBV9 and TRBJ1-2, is DSGVTQTPKHLITATGQRVTLRCSPRSGDLSVYWYQQSLDQGLQFLIQYYNGEERAKGNILERFSAQQFPDLHSELNLSSLELGDSALYFCASSRDTSNYGYTFGSGTRLTVV.